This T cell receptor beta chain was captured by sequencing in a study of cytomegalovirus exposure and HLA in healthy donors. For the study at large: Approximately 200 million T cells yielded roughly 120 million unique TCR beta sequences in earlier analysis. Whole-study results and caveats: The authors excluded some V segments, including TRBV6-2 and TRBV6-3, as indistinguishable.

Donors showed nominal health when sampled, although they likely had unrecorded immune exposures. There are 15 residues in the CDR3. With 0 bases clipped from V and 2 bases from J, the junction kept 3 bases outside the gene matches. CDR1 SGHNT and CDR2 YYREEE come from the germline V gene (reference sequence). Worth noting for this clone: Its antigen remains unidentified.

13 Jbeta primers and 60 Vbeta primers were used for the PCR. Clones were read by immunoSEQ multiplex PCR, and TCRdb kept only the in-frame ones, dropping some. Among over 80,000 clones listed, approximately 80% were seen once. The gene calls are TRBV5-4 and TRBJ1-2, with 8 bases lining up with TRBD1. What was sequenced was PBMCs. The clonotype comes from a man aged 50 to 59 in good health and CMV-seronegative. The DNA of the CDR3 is TGTGCCAGCAGCTTGGCAGGGGGCACCAACTATGGCTACACCTTC. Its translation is CASSLAGGTNYGYTF.